This T cell receptor beta chain stems from a study of T cell repertoires in cytomegalovirus infection. The overall study: Based on public TCR beta signatures, there were indications of CMV infection and of a matching HLA type. Study observations and caveats: The ex vivo response was dominated by HLA-C-restricted CMV-specific TCR beta clonotypes. Cumulative public TCR beta family frequency identified carriers of CMV plus the relevant HLA.

A few counts support this clonotype. Its specificity is unknown. CDR3 length: 14 residues. The germline V gene has CDR1 SEHNR and CDR2 FQNEAQ (reference sequence). The V end was cut by 4 bases, the J end by 6 bases, with 15 bases between. TCRdb passed the reads through MiXCR, listing each CDR3 protein once. Among 450,000 to 600,000 distinct CDR3 sequences listed, about 11% were seen once. Sequencing was carried out using PBMCs. The sequence was obtained from a human donor in good health (CMV status not recorded). Some clones in this sample may be carry-over from other donors' samples. The J gene is TRBJ1-1, the V gene TRBV7-9; D is unresolved. The CDR3 reads CASSSPHSPAEAFF. The CDR3 nucleotides are TGTGCCAGCAGCTCCCCCCACAGTCCCGCTGAAGCTTTCTTT. The full variable domain, rest sourced from reference TRBV7-9 and TRBJ1-1, is DTGVSQNPRHKITKRGQNVTFRCDPISEHNRLYWYRQTLGQGPEFLTYFQNEAQLEKSRLLSDRFSAERPKGSFSTLEIQRTEQGDSAMYLCASSSPHSPAEAFFGQGTRLTVV.